This TCR beta chain emerged from a study of memory CD4+ T cells and cytomegalovirus serostatus. Turning to the study itself: Healthy Belgian adult donors included under ten CMV-positive and 24 CMV-negative people. Study-wide results and caveats: Each of fewer than 80 CMV-associated TCRbeta sequences occurred in one to five individuals. CMV serostatus prediction reached median AUC about 0.95, or 0.9 with US-trained model.

Single viable CD3+CD4+CD8-CD45RO+ cells were sorted as the memory CD4+ T cells. The CDR3 extends over 12 amino acids. Trimming took 3 bases from V and 2 from J, leaving 5 bases between them. Germline V gives CDR1 SGHTS, CDR2 YDEGEE. With respect to this clone: Its antigen remains unidentified.

Generated by immunoSEQ multiplex PCR, the TCRdb table keeps only in-frame clones and is missing some. The profile shows 50,000 to 65,000 clones, about four fifths of them singletons. Sequencing was carried out using memory CD4+ T cells from blood. The TCR comes from an adult in good health and CMV-seropositive. The V gene is TRBV5-8, the J gene TRBJ1-2; D remains unclear. The CDR3 reads CASSYDNYGYTF. The CDR3 bases are TGTGCCAGCAGCTACGACAACTATGGCTACACCTTC.